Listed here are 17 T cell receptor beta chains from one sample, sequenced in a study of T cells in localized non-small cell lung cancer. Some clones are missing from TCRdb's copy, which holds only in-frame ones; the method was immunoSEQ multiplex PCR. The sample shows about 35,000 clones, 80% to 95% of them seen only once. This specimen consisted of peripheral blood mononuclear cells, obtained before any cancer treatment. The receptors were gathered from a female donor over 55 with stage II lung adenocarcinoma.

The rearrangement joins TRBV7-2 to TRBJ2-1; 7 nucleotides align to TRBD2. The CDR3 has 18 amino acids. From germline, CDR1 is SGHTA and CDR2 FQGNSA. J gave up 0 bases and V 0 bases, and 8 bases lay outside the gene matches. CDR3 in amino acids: CASSLAGASGSSYNEQFF. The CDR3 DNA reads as TGTGCCAGCAGCTTAGCAGGCGCTAGCGGCAGCTCCTACAATGAGCAGTTCTTC.

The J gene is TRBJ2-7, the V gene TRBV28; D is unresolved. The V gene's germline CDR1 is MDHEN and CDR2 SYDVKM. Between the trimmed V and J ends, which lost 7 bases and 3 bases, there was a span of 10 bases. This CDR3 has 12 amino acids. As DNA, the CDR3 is TGTGCCAGCACCCTCGACGGCTACGAGCAGTACTTC. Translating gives CASTLDGYEQYF.

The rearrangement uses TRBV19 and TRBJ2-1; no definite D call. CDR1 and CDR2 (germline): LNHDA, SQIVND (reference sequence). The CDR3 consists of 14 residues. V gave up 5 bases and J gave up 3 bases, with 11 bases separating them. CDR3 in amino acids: CASSVGSNYNEQFF. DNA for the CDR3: TGTGCCAGTAGTGTCGGTAGCAACTACAATGAGCAGTTCTTC.

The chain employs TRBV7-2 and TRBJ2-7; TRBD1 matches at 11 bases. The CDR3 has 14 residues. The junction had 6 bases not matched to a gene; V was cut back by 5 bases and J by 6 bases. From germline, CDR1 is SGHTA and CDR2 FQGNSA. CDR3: CASSPGQGAREQYF. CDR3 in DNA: TGTGCCAGCAGCCCAGGACAGGGGGCGCGCGAGCAGTACTTC. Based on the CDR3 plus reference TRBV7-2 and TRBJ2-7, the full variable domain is GAGVSQSPSNKVTEKGKDVELRCDPISGHTALYWYRQSLGQGLEFLIYFQGNSAPDKSGLPSDRFSAERTGGSVSTLTIQRTQQEDSAVYLCASSPGQGAREQYFGPGTRLTVT.

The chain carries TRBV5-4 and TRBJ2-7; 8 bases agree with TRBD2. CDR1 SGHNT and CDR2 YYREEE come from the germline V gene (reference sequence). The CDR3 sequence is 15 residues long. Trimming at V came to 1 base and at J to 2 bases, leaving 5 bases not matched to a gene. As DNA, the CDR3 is TGTGCCAGCAGCTTGAGAACGGGGGGGCCCTACGAGCAGTACTTC. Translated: CASSLRTGGPYEQYF.

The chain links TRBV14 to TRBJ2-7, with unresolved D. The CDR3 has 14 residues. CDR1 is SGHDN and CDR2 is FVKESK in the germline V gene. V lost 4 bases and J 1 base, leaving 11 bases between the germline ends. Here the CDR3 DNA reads TGTGCCAGCAGCCTTAACATCAGGTCCTACGAGCAGTACTTC. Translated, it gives CASSLNIRSYEQYF.

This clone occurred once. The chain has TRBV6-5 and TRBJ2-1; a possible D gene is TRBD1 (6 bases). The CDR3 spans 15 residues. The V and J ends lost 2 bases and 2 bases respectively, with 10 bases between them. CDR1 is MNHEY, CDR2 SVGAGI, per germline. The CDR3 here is CASSYGQSTYNEQFF. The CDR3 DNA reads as TGTGCCAGCAGTTACGGACAGAGCACCTACAATGAGCAGTTCTTC.

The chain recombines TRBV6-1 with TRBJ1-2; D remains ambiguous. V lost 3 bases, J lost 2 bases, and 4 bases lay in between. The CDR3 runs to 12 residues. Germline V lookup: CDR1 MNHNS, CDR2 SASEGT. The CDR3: CASSDLNYGYTF. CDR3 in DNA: TGTGCCAGCAGTGACCTAAACTATGGCTACACCTTC.

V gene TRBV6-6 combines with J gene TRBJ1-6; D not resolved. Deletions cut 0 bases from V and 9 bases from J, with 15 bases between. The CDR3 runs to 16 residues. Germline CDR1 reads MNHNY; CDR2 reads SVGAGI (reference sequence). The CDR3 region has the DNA TGTGCCAGCAGTTACTCGCAACCCACCAAGGGTTCACCCCTCCACTTT. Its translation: CASSYSQPTKGSPLHF.

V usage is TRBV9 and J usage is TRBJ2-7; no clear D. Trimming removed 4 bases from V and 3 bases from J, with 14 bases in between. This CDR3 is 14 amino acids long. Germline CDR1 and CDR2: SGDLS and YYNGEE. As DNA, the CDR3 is TGTGCCAGCAGCCCCCTGGGGTTAGTCTACGAGCAGTACTTC. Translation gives CASSPLGLVYEQYF. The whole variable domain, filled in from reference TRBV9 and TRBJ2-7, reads DSGVTQTPKHLITATGQRVTLRCSPRSGDLSVYWYQQSLDQGLQFLIQYYNGEERAKGNILERFSAQQFPDLHSELNLSSLELGDSALYFCASSPLGLVYEQYFGPGTRLTVT.

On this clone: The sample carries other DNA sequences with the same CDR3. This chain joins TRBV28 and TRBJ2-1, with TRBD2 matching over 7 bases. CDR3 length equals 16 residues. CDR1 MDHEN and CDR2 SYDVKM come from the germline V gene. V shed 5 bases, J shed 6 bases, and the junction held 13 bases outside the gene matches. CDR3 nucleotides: TGTGCCAGCAGTACTGAAAGCCGGGGGGTGCGCAATGAGCAGTTCTTC. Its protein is CASSTESRGVRNEQFF.

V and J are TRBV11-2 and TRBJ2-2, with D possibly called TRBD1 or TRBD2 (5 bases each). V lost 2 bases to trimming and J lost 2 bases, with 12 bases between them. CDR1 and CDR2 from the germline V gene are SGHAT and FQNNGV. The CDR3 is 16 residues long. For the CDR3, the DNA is TGTGCCAGCAGCTTACCCGGGACGGCCAACACCGGGGAGCTGTTTTTT. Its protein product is CASSLPGTANTGELFF.

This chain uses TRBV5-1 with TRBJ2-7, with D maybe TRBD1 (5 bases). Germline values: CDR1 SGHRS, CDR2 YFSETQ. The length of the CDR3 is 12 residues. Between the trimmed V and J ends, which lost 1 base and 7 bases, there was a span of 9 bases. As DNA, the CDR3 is TGCGCCAGCAGCTTGTCCAGGGAAGAGCAGTACTTC. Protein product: CASSLSREEQYF.

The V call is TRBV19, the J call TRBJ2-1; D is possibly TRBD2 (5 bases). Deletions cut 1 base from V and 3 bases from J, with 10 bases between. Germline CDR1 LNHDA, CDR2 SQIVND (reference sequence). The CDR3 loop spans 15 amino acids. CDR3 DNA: TGTGCCAGTAGTATAGTCCCGGGGTTCTACAATGAGCAGTTCTTC. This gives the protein CASSIVPGFYNEQFF.

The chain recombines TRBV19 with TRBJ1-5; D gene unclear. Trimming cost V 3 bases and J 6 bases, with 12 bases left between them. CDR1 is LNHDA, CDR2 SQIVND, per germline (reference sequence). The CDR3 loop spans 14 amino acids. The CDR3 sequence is CASSIVGIGQPQHF. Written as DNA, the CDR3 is TGTGCCAGTAGTATTGTAGGGATAGGTCAGCCCCAGCATTTT.

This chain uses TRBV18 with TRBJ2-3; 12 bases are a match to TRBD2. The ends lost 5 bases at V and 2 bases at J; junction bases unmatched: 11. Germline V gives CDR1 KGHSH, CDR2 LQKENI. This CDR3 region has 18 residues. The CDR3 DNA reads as TGTGCCAGCTCATCCGCTTGGACTAGCGGGAAATACACAGATACGCAGTATTTT. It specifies CASSSAWTSGKYTDTQYF.

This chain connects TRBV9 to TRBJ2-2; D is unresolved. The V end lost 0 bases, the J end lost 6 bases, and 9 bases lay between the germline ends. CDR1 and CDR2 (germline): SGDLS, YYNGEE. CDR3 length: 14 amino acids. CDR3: CASSVAWSSGELFF. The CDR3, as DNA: TGTGCCAGCAGCGTAGCTTGGTCGTCCGGGGAGCTGTTTTTT.